The 7 T cell receptor beta chains presented below share a single source sample, sequenced in a study of blood T cell repertoires in COVID-19. Only in-frame clones appear in the TCRdb table, and some are missing; sequencing was by immunoSEQ multiplex PCR. The sample carries fewer than 60,000 clones, just over 90% recorded once. The sample comprised peripheral blood. The receptors derive from a man aged 60 to 69 with COVID-19, enrolled during active disease.

In its sample, this clone was seen once. The J gene is TRBJ2-1, the V gene TRBV2, with 13 bases lining up with TRBD2. The CDR3 contains 15 residues. Germline CDR1 is SNHLY and CDR2 is FYNNEI. The trim removed 6 bases at V and 6 bases at J, leaving 5 bases unmatched. In DNA, the CDR3 is TGTGCCAGCAGGACTGGGACTAGCGGGACCAATGAGCAGTTCTTC. It is translated as CASRTGTSGTNEQFF.

J is TRBJ1-2 and V is TRBV11-2; 9 bases map to TRBD1. V lost 4 bases and J lost 4; bases outside the gene matches: 7. Germline loops: CDR1 SGHAT, CDR2 FQNNGV. This CDR3 spans 15 amino acids. CDR3 protein: CASSSRTGELYGYTF. The DNA of the CDR3 is TGTGCCAGCAGCTCACGGACAGGGGAGCTCTATGGCTACACCTTC.

The CDR3 is CASSQNEGGYTF. In nucleotides, the CDR3 is TGCGCCAGCAGCCAGAATGAGGGTGGCTACACCTTC. This sequence joins TRBV4-1 and TRBJ1-2; no clear D gene. With 3 bases removed from V and 7 bases from J, the gap between germline ends came to 9 bases. The length of the CDR3 is 12 residues. Per the germline V gene, CDR1 is MGHRA and CDR2 is YSYEKL.

This chain uses TRBV5-4 with TRBJ1-4, with TRBD1 identical over 9 bases. Germline V lookup: CDR1 SGHNT, CDR2 YYREEE (reference sequence). This CDR3 spans 15 amino acids. V gave up 1 base and J gave up 8 bases; unmatched junction bases: 6. CDR3 sequence: CASSLRGQGSEKLFF. In nucleotides, the CDR3 is TGTGCCAGCAGCTTGAGGGGACAGGGTTCCGAAAAACTGTTTTTT.

The V call is TRBV11-3, the J call TRBJ1-1, with D unresolved. This CDR3 has 13 amino acids. With 3 bases removed from V and 1 base from J, the gap between germline ends came to 6 bases. Looked up from germline, CDR1 is SGHNT and CDR2 is YENEEA. The CDR3 sequence: CASSFASNTEAFF. CDR3 in DNA: TGTGCCAGCAGCTTCGCGTCGAACACTGAAGCTTTCTTT.

The V and J genes are TRBV19 and TRBJ1-2; D is perhaps TRBD1 (5 bases). The CDR3 runs to 13 residues. V was cut by 2 bases and J by 4 bases, with 8 bases left in between. Germline V gene sequence: CDR1 LNHDA, CDR2 SQIVND (reference sequence). The CDR3: CASSISTGYGYTF. The CDR3 DNA is TGTGCCAGTAGTATAAGTACAGGCTATGGCTACACCTTC.

The chain has TRBV28 and TRBJ2-2; 9 bases line up with TRBD1. Germline-derived CDR1 and CDR2 are MDHEN and SYDVKM. Trimming cost V 3 bases and J 3 bases; bases outside gene matches: 11. This CDR3 region has 18 residues. CDR3 DNA sequence: TGTGCCAGCAGTTTCCACCTAAGGTGGGACAGGGACACCGGGGAGCTGTTTTTT. Translation gives CASSFHLRWDRDTGELFF.